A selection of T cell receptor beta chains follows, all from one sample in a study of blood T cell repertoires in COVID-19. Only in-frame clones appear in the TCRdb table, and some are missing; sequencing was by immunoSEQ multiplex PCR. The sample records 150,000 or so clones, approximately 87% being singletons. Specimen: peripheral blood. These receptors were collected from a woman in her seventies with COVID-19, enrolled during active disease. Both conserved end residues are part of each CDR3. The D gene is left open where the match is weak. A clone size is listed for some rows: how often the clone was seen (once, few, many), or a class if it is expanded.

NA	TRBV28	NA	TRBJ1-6	CASTPGLEGSPLHF	TGTGCCAGCACCCCAGGCCTCGAGGGATCACCCCTCCACTTT
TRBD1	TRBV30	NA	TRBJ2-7	CAWSTQGDEQYF	TGTGCCTGGAGTACTCAGGGGGACGAGCAGTACTTC
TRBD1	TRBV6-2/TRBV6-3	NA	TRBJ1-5	CASSYEGQGRNQPQHF	TGTGCCAGCAGTTACGAGGGACAGGGGCGCAATCAGCCCCAGCATTTT
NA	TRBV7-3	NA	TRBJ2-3	CASSLGGVGRYSTDTQYF	TGTGCCAGCAGCTTAGGCGGGGTGGGCCGGTACAGCACAGATACGCAGTATTTT
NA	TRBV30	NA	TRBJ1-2	CAWSVTRINYGYTF	TGTGCCTGGAGTGTAACCAGGATTAACTATGGCTACACCTTC
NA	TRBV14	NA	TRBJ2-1	CASSPVRGGAFSYNEQFF	TGTGCCAGCAGCCCCGTAAGGGGCGGGGCTTTCTCCTACAATGAGCAGTTCTTC
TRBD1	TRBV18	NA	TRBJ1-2	CASSPPGGWGYTF	TGTGCCAGCTCGCCTCCAGGGGGCTGGGGCTACACCTTC
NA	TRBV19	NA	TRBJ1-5	CASSILRTLNQPQHF	TGTGCCAGTAGTATATTGCGGACACTGAATCAGCCCCAGCATTTT
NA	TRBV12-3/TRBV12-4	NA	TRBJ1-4	CASKRVLDEKLFF	TGTGCCAGCAAGAGGGTTCTGGATGAAAAACTGTTTTTT
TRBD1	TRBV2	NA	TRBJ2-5	CASSGRQGEETQYF	TGTGCCAGCAGTGGACGACAGGGGGAAGAGACCCAGTACTTC
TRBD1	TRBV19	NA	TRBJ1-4	CASSMNGQGADGEKLFF	TGTGCCAGTAGTATGAACGGACAGGGGGCCGATGGAGAAAAACTGTTTTTT
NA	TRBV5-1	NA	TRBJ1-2	CASSSRAGRGNYGYTF	TGCGCCAGCAGCTCAAGAGCCGGGAGGGGTAACTATGGCTACACCTTC
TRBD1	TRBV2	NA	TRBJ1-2	CASRGTGGVVRYGYTF	TGTGCCAGCAGGGGGACAGGGGGAGTAGTTAGATATGGCTACACCTTC
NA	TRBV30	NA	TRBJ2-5	CAWSEQGETQYF	TGTGCCTGGAGTGAACAGGGAGAGACCCAGTACTTC
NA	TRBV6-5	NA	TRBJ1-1	CASSPGLLGNTEAFF	TGTGCCAGCAGTCCAGGGCTACTTGGGAACACTGAAGCTTTCTTT
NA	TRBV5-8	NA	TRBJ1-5	CASSPYNQPQHF	TGTGCCAGCAGCCCCTACAATCAGCCCCAGCATTTT
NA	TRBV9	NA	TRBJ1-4	CASSVMSGEGGKLFF	TGTGCCAGCAGCGTAATGTCAGGGGAAGGTGGGAAACTGTTTTTT
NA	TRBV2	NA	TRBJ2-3	CASSAGMSGTQYF	TGTGCCAGCAGTGCCGGCATGTCGGGTACGCAGTATTTT
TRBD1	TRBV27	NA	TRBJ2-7	CASRETGRSYEQYF	TGTGCCAGCAGGGAGACAGGGCGGTCCTACGAGCAGTACTTC
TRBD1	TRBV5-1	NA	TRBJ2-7	CASSGTVSYEQYF	TGCGCCAGCAGCGGGACAGTGTCCTACGAGCAGTACTTC
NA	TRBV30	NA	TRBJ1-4	CAWSVREKLFF	TGTGCCTGGAGTGTGAGAGAAAAACTGTTTTTT
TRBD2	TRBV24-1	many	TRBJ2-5	CATSISGGSQETQYF	TGTGCCACCTCAATTAGCGGGGGCAGCCAAGAGACCCAGTACTTC
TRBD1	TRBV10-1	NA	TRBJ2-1	CASSPATTGAEQFF	TGCGCCAGCAGTCCGGCTACCACAGGGGCTGAGCAGTTCTTC
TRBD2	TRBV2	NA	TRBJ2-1	CASSARASGGYEQFF	TGTGCCAGCAGTGCTCGGGCTAGCGGGGGTTATGAGCAGTTCTTC
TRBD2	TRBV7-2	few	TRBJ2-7	CASSSRTSGGVPYEQYF	TGTGCCAGCAGCTCGAGGACTAGCGGGGGGGTCCCCTACGAGCAGTACTTC
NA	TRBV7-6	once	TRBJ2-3	CASSLGTGRVRTDTQYF	TGTGCCAGCAGCTTAGGGACAGGGAGGGTAAGAACAGATACGCAGTATTTT